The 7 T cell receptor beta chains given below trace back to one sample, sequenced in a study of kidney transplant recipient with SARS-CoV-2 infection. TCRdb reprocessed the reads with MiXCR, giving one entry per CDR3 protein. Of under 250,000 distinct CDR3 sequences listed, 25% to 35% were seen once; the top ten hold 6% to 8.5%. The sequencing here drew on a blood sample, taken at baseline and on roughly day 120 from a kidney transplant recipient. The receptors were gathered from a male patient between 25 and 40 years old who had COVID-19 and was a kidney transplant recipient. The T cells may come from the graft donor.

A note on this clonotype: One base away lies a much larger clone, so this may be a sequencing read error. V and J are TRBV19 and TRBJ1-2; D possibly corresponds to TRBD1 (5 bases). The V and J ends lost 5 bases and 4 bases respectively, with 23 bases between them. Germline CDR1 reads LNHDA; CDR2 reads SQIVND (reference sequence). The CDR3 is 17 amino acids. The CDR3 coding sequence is TGTGCCAGTAGTGAACGCGGGGCAAATCGAAAGACCTATGGCTACACCTTC. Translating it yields CASSERGANRKTYGYTF. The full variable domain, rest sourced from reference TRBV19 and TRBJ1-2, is DGGITQSPKYLFRKEGQNVTLSCEQNLNHDAMYWYRQDPGQGLRLIYYSQIVNDFQKGDIAEGYSVSREKKESFPLTVTSAQKNPTAFYLCASSERGANRKTYGYTFGSGTRLTVV.

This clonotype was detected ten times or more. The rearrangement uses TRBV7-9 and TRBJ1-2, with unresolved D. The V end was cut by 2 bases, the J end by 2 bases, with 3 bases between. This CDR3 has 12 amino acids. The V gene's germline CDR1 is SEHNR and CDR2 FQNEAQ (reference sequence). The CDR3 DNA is TGTGCCAGCAGCTTAACGAACTATGGCTACACCTTC. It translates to CASSLTNYGYTF.

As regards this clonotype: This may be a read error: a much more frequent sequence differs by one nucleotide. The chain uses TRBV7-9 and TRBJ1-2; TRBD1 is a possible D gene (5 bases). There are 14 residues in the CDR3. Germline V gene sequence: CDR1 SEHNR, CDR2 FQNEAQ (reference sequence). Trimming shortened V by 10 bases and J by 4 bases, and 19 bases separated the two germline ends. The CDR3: CANVGGTRLYGYTF. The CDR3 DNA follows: TGTGCCAACGTCGGGGGGACCAGGCTCTATGGCTACACCTTC.

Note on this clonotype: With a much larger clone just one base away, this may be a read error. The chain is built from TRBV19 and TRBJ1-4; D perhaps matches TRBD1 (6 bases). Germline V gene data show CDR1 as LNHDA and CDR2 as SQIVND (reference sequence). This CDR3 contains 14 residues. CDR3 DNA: TGTGCCAGTAGTATCCAGGGGACTAATGAAAAACAGTTTTTT. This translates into CASSIQGTNEKQFF.

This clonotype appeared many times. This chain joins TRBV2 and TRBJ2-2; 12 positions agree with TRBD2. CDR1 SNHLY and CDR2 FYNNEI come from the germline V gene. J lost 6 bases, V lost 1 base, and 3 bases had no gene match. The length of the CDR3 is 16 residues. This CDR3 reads CASSEERLAGAGELFF. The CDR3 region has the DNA TGTGCCAGCAGTGAAGAAAGACTAGCGGGAGCCGGGGAGCTGTTTTTT. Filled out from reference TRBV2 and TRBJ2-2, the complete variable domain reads EPEVTQTPSHQVTQMGQEVILRCVPISNHLYFYWYRQILGQKVEFLVSFYNNEISEKSEIFDDQFSVERPDGSNFTLKIRSTKLEDSAMYFCASSEERLAGAGELFFGEGSRLTVL.

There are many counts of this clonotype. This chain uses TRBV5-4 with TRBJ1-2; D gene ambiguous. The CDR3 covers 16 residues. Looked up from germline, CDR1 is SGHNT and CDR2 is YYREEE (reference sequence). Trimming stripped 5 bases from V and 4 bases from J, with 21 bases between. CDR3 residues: CASRKSVPGKTYGYTF. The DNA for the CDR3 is TGTGCCAGCAGGAAGAGCGTACCAGGAAAGACCTATGGCTACACCTTC.

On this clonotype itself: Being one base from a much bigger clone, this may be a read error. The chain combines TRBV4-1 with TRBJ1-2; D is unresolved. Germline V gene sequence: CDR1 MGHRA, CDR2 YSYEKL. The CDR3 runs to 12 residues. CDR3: CASGHILGGYTF. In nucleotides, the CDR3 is TGCGCCAGCGGCCATATCCTGGGTGGCTACACCTTC.